These 20 T cell receptor beta chains were sequenced from one sample in a study of T cells in Graves' hyperthyroidism and ophthalmopathy. RNA transcripts gave rise to amplified TCR beta CDR3 regions. HTBI primers drove first-round RT-PCR of the TCR CDR3. TCRdb reanalysed the multiplex PCR reads using MiXCR and keeps one entry per CDR3 protein. The data contain approximately 870,000 distinct CDR3 sequences, roughly 37% of them seen just once; the ten biggest clones take up about 8.9%. The sample consisted of blood. The receptors shown here come from a man aged 18 to 30 with Graves' hyperthyroidism.

This chain joins TRBV29-1 and TRBJ1-1; no definite D call. Trimming removed 8 bases from V and 1 base from J, with 14 bases in between. CDR1 and CDR2 (germline): SQVTM, ANQGSEA. The CDR3 extends over 13 amino acids. CDR3 protein: CSLVGAWNTEAFF. Here the CDR3 DNA reads TGCAGCTTAGTGGGAGCATGGAACACTGAAGCTTTCTTT.

V usage is TRBV30 and J usage is TRBJ2-5; perhaps TRBD1 as D (6 bases). V dropped 3 bases and J dropped 6 bases, with 17 bases sitting between them. Germline CDR1 GTSNPN, CDR2 SVGIG (reference sequence). The CDR3 has 14 residues. The CDR3, as DNA: TGTGCCTGGAGCGTACAGGGTAGCCTAAAGACCCAGTACTTC. Its translation is CAWSVQGSLKTQYF.

This sequence joins TRBV25-1 and TRBJ1-2; 8 bases agree with TRBD1. Trimming cost V 8 bases and J 1 base; bases outside gene matches: 6. Per germline, CDR1 MGHDK and CDR2 SYGVNS. This CDR3 has 14 residues. The CDR3 DNA follows: TGTGCCAGCGCCCCAGGGGGCGATAACTATGGCTACACCTTC. Translating it yields CASAPGGDNYGYTF.

The chain couples TRBV7-2 to TRBJ1-1; tentative D call: TRBD1 (5 bases). The germline V gene has CDR1 SGHTA and CDR2 FQGNSA. CDR3 length: 14 residues. V lost 8 bases to trimming and J lost 3 bases, with 16 bases between them. The chain's CDR3 is CASSRGEEYTEAFF. The CDR3 DNA sequence: TGTGCCAGCTCGAGAGGGGAAGAGTACACTGAAGCTTTCTTT.

The rearrangement uses TRBV12-3 or TRBV12-4 and TRBJ2-7, with 7 bases lining up with TRBD1. The trim removed 10 bases at V and 3 bases at J, leaving 3 bases unmatched. The CDR3 runs 11 residues. The CDR3 loop reads CATGTVYEQYF. The CDR3 nucleotides are TGTGCCACCGGGACAGTCTACGAGCAGTACTTC.

Points on this clonotype: A read error may account for a junction end that differs from germline. V and J are TRBV4-1 and TRBJ2-5; 7 positions match TRBD2. There are 15 residues in the CDR3. CDR1 is MGHRA, CDR2 YSYEKL, per germline. CDR3 sequence: CASSLDPGREGTQYF. The CDR3 nucleotides read TGTGCCAGCAGCTTAGATCCTGGCAGGGAGGGGACCCAGTACTTC.

This clonotype has a count of ten or more. The rearrangement links TRBV20-1 to TRBJ1-2, with D unresolved. V shed 0 bases and J shed 3 bases, with 5 bases lying between them. Germline V gene lookup returns CDR1 DFQATT and CDR2 SNEGSKA (reference sequence). The CDR3 is made up of 12 amino acids. CDR3 DNA: TGCAGTGCTAGAGATGCCCACTATGGCTACACCTTC. Encoded protein: CSARDAHYGYTF.

The chain has TRBV7-9 and TRBJ2-7; 10 bases map to TRBD2. V was pared by 5 bases and J by 3 bases, with 4 bases of the junction left unmatched. Germline V lookup: CDR1 SEHNR, CDR2 FQNEAQ (reference sequence). This CDR3 is built from 14 residues. The CDR3 DNA sequence: TGTGCCAGCAGCCCGACTAGCGGGCACTACGAGCAGTACTTC. This gives the protein CASSPTSGHYEQYF.

This clonotype was seen ten or more times. The chain is built from TRBV5-8 and TRBJ1-4, with TRBD1 as a possible D gene (6 bases). Germline V gene sequence: CDR1 SGHTS, CDR2 YDEGEE. V was clipped by 4 bases and J by 3 bases, with 13 bases between them. The CDR3 extends over 15 amino acids. This CDR3 reads CASSGTGRSNEKLFF. CDR3 bases: TGTGCCAGCAGCGGAACAGGGCGATCTAATGAAAAACTGTTTTTT.

This sequence joins TRBV29-1 and TRBJ1-4; TRBD1 matches at 7 bases. Germline V gives CDR1 SQVTM, CDR2 ANQGSEA. CDR3 length equals 13 residues. The V gene end was trimmed by 6 bases and the J gene end by 7 bases; junction bases not matched to a gene: 8. DNA for the CDR3: TGCAGCGTACCGGGACAGCCCGGTGAAAAACTGTTTTTT. Translation: CSVPGQPGEKLFF.

For this clonotype: This clone may be a read error of a much larger clone one base away. The rearrangement joins TRBV20-1 to TRBJ1-6; D call uncertain. This CDR3 comprises 12 residues. Germline V gives CDR1 DFQATT, CDR2 SNEGSKA (reference sequence). CDR3 DNA sequence: TGCAGTACTAGAGTGCCAGCCTCACCCCTCCACTTT. Its protein is CSTRVPASPLHF.

This chain links TRBV6-2 or TRBV6-3 with TRBJ2-7, with TRBD2 matching over 8 bases. The V gene end was trimmed by 5 bases and the J gene end by 3 bases; junction bases not matched to a gene: 12. The CDR3 length is 16 residues. Germline CDR1 reads MNHEY; CDR2 reads SVGEGT. The CDR3 spells CASSGPDSGMRYEQYF. The CDR3 DNA follows: TGTGCCAGCAGTGGACCCGATAGCGGGATGCGCTACGAGCAGTACTTC.

The chain couples TRBV4-3 to TRBJ2-5, with D possibly matching TRBD1 (5 bases). Looked up from germline, CDR1 is LGHNA and CDR2 is YSLEER. This CDR3 contains 15 residues. V was pared by 1 base and J by 4 bases, with 13 bases between. The CDR3 loop reads CASSQVPGQGETQYF. The CDR3 nucleotides are TGCGCCAGCAGCCAAGTCCCCGGACAAGGAGAGACCCAGTACTTC.

This clonotype was observed at least ten times. The rearrangement joins TRBV19 to TRBJ2-7; D remains unclear. V gave up 4 bases and J gave up 4 bases, with 8 bases separating them. Per germline, CDR1 LNHDA and CDR2 SQIVND (reference sequence). The CDR3 covers 12 residues. In DNA, the CDR3 is TGTGCCAGTAGTACCCCCGGGTACGAGCAGTACTTC. Amino acids: CASSTPGYEQYF.

With regard to this clonotype: Germline is not matched at one junction end, which may reflect a read error. The genes are TRBV5-1 and TRBJ2-5; 8 bases agree with TRBD2. This CDR3 is built from 16 residues. CDR1 and CDR2 from the germline V gene are SGHRS and YFSETQ. The CDR3 sequence: CASSTQGGGQGETQYF. The CDR3 nucleotides are TGTGCCAGCAGCACCCAGGGCGGGGGGCAAGGGGAGACCCAGTACTTC.

This clonotype was picked up a small number of times. At one boundary the junction diverges from the germline segment, which might be a read error. The V call is TRBV11-2, the J call TRBJ2-7; D is possibly TRBD1 or TRBD2 (5 bases each). CDR1 is SGHAT, CDR2 FQNNGV, per germline. The CDR3 spans 14 residues. In nucleotides, the CDR3 is TGCGCCAGCAGCTTATACGGGGCAGCCTACGAGCAGTACTTC. It translates to CASSLYGAAYEQYF.

This clonotype was counted only a few times. CDR3 protein: CASSYWTGKHYGYTF. DNA of the CDR3: TGCGCCAGCAGCTATTGGACAGGGAAACACTATGGCTACACCTTC. The chain is built from TRBV4-1 and TRBJ1-2, with 8 bases matching TRBD1. The germline CDR1 and CDR2 sequences are MGHRA and YSYEKL. Trimming took 5 bases from V and 3 from J; bases not matched to a gene: 8. The CDR3 runs 15 residues.

The chain's CDR3 is CASTPLVGQETQYF. The CDR3 DNA reads as TGTGCCAGCACCCCGCTTGTGGGACAAGAGACCCAGTACTTC. The chain is built from TRBV6-6 and TRBJ2-5, with D uncertain. The CDR3 length is 14 residues. Trimming stripped 7 bases from V and 2 bases from J, with 14 bases between. Germline loops: CDR1 MNHNY, CDR2 SVGAGI (reference sequence).

This clonotype was counted at least ten times. This chain links TRBV29-1 with TRBJ1-2; weak D call: TRBD1 (5 bases). The CDR3 extends over 15 amino acids. The V end lost 3 bases, the J end lost 7 bases, and 21 bases lay between the germline ends. Germline values: CDR1 SQVTM, CDR2 ANQGSEA. The CDR3 DNA sequence: TGCAGCGTTGACAGGGAGGCGGATTTCGGGACTGGCTACACCTTC. It specifies CSVDREADFGTGYTF.

The V and J genes are TRBV29-1 and TRBJ1-1; a weak D match, TRBD1 (6 bases). V was clipped by 8 bases and J by 0 bases, with 13 bases between them. CDR1 and CDR2 from the germline V gene are SQVTM and ANQGSEA. This CDR3 has 13 residues. In DNA, the CDR3 is TGCAGCAGTACGGGACACTTGAACACTGAAGCTTTCTTT. Its protein product is CSSTGHLNTEAFF. Together with reference TRBV29-1 and TRBJ1-1, the CDR3 gives the full variable domain: SAVISQKPSRDICQRGTSLTIQCQVDSQVTMMFWYRQQPGQSLTLIATANQGSEATYESGFVIDKFPISRPNLTFSTLTVSNMSPEDSSIYLCSSTGHLNTEAFFGQGTRLTVV.